Listed here are 2 T cell receptor beta chains from one sample, sequenced in a study of Ad26.COV2.S vaccination and SARS-CoV-2 variants. The table came from immunoSEQ multiplex PCR; TCRdb's copy has only in-frame clones and leaves some out. The sample holds about 260,000 clones; around 88% are singletons and the top ten take under 3%. Treatment indicated: around 19 received Ad26.COV2.S at low or high dose, single or two shots; 5 received placebo; per-sample allocation not given. Day 63 following the first vaccine or placebo injection was when the samples were taken. The starting material was peripheral blood, obtained in a trial of Ad26.COV2.S vaccine versus placebo. These receptors originate from a person between 18 and 65 years old who received the Ad26.COV2.S COVID-19 vaccine or a placebo.

Only one count was recorded for this clone. This chain connects TRBV6-2 or TRBV6-3 to TRBJ2-1; 11 positions agree with TRBD2. This CDR3 is built from 19 residues. V was pared by 2 bases and J by 1 base, with 10 bases of the junction left unmatched. Germline CDR1 MNHEY, CDR2 SVGEGT. In DNA form, the CDR3 reads TGTGCCAGCAGTTACGAAGCTAGCGGGAGGAATGGATCCTACAATGAGCAGTTCTTC. Amino acids: CASSYEASGRNGSYNEQFF.

The V call is TRBV7-3, the J call TRBJ1-1, with 8 bases matching TRBD1. CDR3 length equals 12 residues. CDR1 and CDR2 from the germline V gene are SGHTA and FQGTGA. J gave up 7 bases and V 2 bases, and 0 bases lay outside the gene matches. CDR3 sequence: CASSLGTGEAFF. Here the CDR3 DNA reads TGTGCCAGCAGCTTAGGGACAGGTGAAGCTTTCTTT.